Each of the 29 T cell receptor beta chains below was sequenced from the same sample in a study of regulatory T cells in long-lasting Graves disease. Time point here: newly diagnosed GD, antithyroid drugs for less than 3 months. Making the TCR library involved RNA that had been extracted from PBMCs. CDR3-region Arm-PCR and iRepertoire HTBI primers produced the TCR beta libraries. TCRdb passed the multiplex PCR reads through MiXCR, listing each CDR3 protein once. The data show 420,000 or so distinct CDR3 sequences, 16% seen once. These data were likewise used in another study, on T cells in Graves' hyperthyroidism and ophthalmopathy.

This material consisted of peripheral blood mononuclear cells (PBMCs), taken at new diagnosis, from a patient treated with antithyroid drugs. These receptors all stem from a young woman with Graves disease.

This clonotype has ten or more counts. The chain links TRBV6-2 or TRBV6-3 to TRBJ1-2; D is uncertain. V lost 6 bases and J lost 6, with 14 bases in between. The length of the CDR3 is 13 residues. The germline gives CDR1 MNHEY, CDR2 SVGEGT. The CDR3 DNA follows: TGTGCCAGCAGGACAAGACAAGTTGATGGCTACACCTTC. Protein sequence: CASRTRQVDGYTF.

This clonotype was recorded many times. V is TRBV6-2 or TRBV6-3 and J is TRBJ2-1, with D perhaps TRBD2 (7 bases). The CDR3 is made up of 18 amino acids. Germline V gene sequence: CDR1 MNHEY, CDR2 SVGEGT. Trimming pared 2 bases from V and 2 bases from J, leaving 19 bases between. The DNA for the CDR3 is TGTGCCAGCAGTTACCCAACAGGGAGAGGACTAGCCTACAATGAGCAGTTCTTC. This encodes CASSYPTGRGLAYNEQFF.

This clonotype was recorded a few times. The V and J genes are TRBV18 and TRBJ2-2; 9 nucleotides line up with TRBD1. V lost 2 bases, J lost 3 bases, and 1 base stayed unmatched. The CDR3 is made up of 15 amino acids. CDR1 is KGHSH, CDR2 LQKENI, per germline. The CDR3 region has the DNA TGTGCCAGCTCACCAGGGACAGGGTACACCGGGGAGCTGTTTTTT. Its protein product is CASSPGTGYTGELFF.

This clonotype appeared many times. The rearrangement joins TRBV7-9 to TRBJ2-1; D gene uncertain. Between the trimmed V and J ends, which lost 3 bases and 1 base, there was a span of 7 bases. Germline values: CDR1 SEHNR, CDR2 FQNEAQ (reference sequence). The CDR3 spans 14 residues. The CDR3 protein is CASSLWESYNEQFF. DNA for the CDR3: TGTGCCAGCAGCTTGTGGGAATCCTACAATGAGCAGTTCTTC. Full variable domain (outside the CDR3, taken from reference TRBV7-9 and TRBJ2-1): DTGVSQNPRHKITKRGQNVTFRCDPISEHNRLYWYRQTLGQGPEFLTYFQNEAQLEKSRLLSDRFSAERPKGSFSTLEIQRTEQGDSAMYLCASSLWESYNEQFFGPGTRLTVL.

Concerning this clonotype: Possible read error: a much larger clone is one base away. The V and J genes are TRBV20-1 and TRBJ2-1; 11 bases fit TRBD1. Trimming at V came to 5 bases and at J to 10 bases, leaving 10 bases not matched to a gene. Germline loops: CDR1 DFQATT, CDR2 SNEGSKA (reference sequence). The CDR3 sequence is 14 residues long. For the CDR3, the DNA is TGCAGTGCTGGGCCGGGACAGGGGGGCTACGAGCAGTTCTTC. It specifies CSAGPGQGGYEQFF.

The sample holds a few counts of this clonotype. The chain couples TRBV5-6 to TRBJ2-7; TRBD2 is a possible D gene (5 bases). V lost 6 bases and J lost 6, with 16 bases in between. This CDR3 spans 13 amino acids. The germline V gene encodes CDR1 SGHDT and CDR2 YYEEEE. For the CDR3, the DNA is TGTGCCAGCATCCTTCGAGGCCGGGGCGAGCAGTACTTC. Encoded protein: CASILRGRGEQYF.

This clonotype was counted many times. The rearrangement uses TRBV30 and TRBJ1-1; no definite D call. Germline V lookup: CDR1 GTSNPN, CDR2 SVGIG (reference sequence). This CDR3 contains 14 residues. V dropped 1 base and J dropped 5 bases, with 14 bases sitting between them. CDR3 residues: CAWSATAGGTEAFF. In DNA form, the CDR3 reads TGTGCCTGGAGTGCAACAGCTGGAGGGACTGAAGCTTTCTTT.

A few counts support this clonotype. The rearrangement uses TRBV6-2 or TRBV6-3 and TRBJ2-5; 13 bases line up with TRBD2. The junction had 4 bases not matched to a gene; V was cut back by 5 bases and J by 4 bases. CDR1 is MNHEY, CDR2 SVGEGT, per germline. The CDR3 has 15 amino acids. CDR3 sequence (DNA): TGTGCCAGCAGTCTTCGACTAGCGGGGGGAGAGACCCAGTACTTC. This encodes CASSLRLAGGETQYF.

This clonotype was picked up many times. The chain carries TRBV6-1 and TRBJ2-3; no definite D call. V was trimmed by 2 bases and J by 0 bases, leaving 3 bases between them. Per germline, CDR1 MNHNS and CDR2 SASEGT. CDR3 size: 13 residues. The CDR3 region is CASSEYSTDTQYF. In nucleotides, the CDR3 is TGTGCCAGCAGTGAATACAGCACAGATACGCAGTATTTT.

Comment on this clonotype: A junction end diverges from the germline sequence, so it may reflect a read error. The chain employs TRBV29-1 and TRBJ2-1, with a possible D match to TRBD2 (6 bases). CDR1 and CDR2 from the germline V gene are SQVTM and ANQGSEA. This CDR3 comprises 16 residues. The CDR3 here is CSVEGGNDWSYNGQFF. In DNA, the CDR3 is TGCAGCGTTGAAGGCGGGAATGACTGGTCCTACAATGGGCAGTTCTTC.

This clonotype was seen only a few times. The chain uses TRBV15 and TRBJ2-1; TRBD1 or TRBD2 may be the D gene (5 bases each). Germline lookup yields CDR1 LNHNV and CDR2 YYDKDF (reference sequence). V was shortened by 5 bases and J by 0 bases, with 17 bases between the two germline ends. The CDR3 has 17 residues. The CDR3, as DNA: TGTGCCACCAGCGAGGGCAGGGACCCCCCCTCCTACAATGAGCAGTTCTTC. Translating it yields CATSEGRDPPSYNEQFF.

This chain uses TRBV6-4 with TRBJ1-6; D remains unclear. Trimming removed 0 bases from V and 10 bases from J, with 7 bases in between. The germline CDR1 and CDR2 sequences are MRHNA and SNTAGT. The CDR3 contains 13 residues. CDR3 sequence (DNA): TGTGCCAGCAGTGACTCGGGCCGATCACCCCTCCACTTT. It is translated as CASSDSGRSPLHF.

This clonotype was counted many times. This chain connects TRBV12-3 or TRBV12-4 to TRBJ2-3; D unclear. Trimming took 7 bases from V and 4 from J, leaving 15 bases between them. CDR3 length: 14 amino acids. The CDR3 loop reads CASTQQFTADTQYF. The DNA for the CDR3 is TGTGCCAGCACCCAACAATTTACAGCAGATACGCAGTATTTT.

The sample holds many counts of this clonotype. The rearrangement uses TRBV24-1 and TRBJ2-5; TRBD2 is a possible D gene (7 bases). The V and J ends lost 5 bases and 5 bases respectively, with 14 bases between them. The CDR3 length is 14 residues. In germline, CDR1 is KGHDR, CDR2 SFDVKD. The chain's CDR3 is CATSVKGGGETQYF. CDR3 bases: TGTGCCACCAGTGTCAAGGGGGGGGGGGAGACCCAGTACTTC.

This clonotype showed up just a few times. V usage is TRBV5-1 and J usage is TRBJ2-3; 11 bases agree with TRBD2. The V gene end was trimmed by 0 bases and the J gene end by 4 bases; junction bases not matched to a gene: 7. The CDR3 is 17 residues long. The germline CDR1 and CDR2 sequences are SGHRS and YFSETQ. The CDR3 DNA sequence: TGCGCCAGCAGCTTGGTGGTAGCGGGAGGGCCGGCAGATACGCAGTATTTT. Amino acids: CASSLVVAGGPADTQYF.

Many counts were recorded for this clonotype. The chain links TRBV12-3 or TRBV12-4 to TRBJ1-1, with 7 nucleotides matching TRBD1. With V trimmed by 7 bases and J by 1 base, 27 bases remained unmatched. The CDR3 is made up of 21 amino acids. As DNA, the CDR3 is TGTGCCAGCACCCAGAGGTCTTACAGGGACAGACAATCTGGAAGGAACACTGAAGCTTTCTTT. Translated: CASTQRSYRDRQSGRNTEAFF.

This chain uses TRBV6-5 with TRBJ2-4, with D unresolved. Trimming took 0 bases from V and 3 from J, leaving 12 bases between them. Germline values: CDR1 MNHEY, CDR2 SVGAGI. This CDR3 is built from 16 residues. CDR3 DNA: TGTGCCAGCAGTTACTCGAGGCAGTGGGGCAAAAACATTCAGTACTTC. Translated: CASSYSRQWGKNIQYF.

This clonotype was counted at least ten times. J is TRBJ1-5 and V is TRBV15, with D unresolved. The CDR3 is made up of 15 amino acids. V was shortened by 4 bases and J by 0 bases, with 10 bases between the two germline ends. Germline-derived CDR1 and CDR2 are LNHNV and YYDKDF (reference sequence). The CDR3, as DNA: TGTGCCACCAGCACAGGAACTTATAGCAATCAGCCCCAGCATTTT. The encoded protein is CATSTGTYSNQPQHF.

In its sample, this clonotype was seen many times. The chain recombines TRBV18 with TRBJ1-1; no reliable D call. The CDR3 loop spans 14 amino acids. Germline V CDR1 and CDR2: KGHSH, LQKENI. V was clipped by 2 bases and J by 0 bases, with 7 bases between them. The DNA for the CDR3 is TGTGCCAGCTCACCAGCCAGCTTGAACACTGAAGCTTTCTTT. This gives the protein CASSPASLNTEAFF.

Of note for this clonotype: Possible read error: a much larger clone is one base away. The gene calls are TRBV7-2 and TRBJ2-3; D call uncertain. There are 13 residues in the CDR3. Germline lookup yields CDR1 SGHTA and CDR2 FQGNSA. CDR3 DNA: TGTGTCAGCAGCTCGCTAGACCTCCCTACGCAGTATTTT. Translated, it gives CVSSSLDLPTQYF.

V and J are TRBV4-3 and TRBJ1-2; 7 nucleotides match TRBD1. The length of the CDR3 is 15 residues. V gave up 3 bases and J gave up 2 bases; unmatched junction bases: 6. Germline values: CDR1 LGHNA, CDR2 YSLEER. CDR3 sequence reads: CASSQRPGQNYGYTF. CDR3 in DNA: TGCGCCAGCAGCCAGCGCCCGGGACAGAACTATGGCTACACCTTC.

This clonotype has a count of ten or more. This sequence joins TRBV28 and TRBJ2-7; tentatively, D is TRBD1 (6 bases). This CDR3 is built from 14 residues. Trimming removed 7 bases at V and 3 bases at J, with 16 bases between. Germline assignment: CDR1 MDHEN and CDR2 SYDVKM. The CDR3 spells CASMEAGDRYEQYF. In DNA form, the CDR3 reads TGTGCCAGCATGGAAGCAGGGGATCGCTACGAGCAGTACTTC.

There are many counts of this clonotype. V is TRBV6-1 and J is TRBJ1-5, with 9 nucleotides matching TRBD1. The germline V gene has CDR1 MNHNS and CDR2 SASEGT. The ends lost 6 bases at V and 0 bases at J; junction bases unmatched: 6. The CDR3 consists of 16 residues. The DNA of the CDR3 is TGTGCCAGCAGGGAGACAGGGGGGGTTAGCAATCAGCCCCAGCATTTT. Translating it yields CASRETGGVSNQPQHF.

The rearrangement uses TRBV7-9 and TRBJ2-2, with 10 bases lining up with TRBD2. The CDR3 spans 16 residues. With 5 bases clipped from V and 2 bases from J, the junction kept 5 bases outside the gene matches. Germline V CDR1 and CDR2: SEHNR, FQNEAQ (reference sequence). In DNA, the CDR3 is TGTGCCAGCAGCGCCGGACTAGCGGAAAACACCGGGGAGCTGTTTTTT. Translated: CASSAGLAENTGELFF.

CDR3 in DNA: TGCGCCAGCACTAGGACTAGCGGGCGCTCCTACAATGAGCAGTTCTTC. This gives the protein CASTRTSGRSYNEQFF. This chain uses TRBV10-2 with TRBJ2-1; 11 positions agree with TRBD2. With V trimmed by 7 bases and J by 0 bases, 5 bases remained unmatched. This CDR3 is built from 16 residues. Per the germline V gene, CDR1 is WSHSY and CDR2 is SAAADI.

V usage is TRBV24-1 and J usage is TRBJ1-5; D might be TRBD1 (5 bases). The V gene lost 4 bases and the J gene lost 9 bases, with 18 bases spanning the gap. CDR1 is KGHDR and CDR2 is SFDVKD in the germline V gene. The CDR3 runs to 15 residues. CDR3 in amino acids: CATSDLRAGDLPQHF. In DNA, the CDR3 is TGTGCCACCAGTGACTTGAGGGCCGGGGACTTGCCCCAGCATTTT.

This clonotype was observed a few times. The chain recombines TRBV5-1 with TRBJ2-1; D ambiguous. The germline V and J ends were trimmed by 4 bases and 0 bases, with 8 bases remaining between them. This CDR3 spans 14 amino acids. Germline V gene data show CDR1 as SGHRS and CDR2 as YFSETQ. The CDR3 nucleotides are TGCGCCAGCAGCCATAAAAGCTCCTACAATGAGCAGTTCTTC. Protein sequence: CASSHKSSYNEQFF.

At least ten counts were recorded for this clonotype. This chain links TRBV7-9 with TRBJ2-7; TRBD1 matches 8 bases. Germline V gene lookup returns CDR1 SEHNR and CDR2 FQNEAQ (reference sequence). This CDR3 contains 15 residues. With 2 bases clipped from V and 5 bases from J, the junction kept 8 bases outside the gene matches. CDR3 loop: CASSLWAGGLDEQYF. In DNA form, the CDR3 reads TGTGCCAGCAGCTTATGGGCAGGGGGCCTCGACGAGCAGTACTTC.

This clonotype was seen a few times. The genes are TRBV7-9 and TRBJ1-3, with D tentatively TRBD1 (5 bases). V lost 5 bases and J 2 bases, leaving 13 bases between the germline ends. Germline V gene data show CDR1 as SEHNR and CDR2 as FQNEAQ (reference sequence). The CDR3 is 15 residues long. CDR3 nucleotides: TGTGCCAGCAGCCCCCAGGGTGGCCCTGGAAACACCATATATTTT. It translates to CASSPQGGPGNTIYF. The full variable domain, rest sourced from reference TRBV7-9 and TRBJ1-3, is DTGVSQNPRHKITKRGQNVTFRCDPISEHNRLYWYRQTLGQGPEFLTYFQNEAQLEKSRLLSDRFSAERPKGSFSTLEIQRTEQGDSAMYLCASSPQGGPGNTIYFGEGSWLTVV.